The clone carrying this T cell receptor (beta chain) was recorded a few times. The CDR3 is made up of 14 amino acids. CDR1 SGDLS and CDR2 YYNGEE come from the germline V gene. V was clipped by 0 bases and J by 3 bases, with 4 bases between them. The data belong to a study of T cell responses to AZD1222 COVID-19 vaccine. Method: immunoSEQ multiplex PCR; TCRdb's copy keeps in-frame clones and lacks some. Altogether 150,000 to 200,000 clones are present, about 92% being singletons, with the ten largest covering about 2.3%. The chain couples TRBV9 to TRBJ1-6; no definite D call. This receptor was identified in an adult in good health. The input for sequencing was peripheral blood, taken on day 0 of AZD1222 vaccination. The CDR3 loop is CASSVGVYNSPLHF. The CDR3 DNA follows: TGTGCCAGCAGCGTAGGAGTCTATAATTCACCCCTCCACTTT.